This T cell receptor (beta chain) was recorded in a study of T cell repertoires in cytomegalovirus infection. Trimming took 4 bases from V and 5 from J, leaving 17 bases between them. The CDR3 is 15 residues long. Germline V CDR1 and CDR2: SGHTA, FQGNSA. On this clonotype itself: Its specificity is not known.

Each CDR3 protein gets one entry after TCRdb re-called the reads with MiXCR. The data contain roughly 170,000 distinct CDR3 sequences, about 20% of them singletons. General study results and limits: Clonotype analysis showed dominance of the ex vivo response by HLA-C-restricted CMV-specific TCR beta clonotypes.

The chain has TRBV7-2 and TRBJ1-1; tentative D call: TRBD1 (6 bases). This sample comprised CD8+ T cells from cultured PBMCs, obtained from culture after CMV antigen stimulation. The sequence derives from a human donor in good health (CMV status not recorded). Some clones in this sample may be carry-over from other donors' samples. The CDR3 nucleotides read TGTGCCAGCAGCTACGTTACTGGGAGGGGGACTGAAGCTTTCTTT. It yields the protein CASSYVTGRGTEAFF.